This is a list of T cell receptor beta chains from one sample in a study of T cell responses to AZD1222 COVID-19 vaccine. Data came from immunoSEQ multiplex PCR; TCRdb stores just in-frame clones and leaves some out. The profile shows about 97,000 clones, around nine tenths of them singletons. Sequenced material: peripheral blood, taken on day 0 of AZD1222 vaccination. These receptors all stem from an adult in good health. Both conserved end residues are part of each CDR3. A D gene is named only where the DNA matches it firmly. A row's size may be missing; if present it is once, few, many or a size class.

v_call	clone_size	d_call	j_call	cdr3_nt	cdr3_aa
TRBV29-1	-	-	TRBJ1-2	TGCAGCGTTGAAGATCTCGCCTACTATGGCTACACCTTC	CSVEDLAYYGYTF
TRBV6-1	-	TRBD2	TRBJ2-6	TGTGCCAGCAGTGAAAGGGAGGGAACTGGGGCCAACGTCCTGACTTTC	CASSEREGTGANVLTF
TRBV5-4	-	-	TRBJ1-1	TGTGCCAGCAGCCCGGGCAGGTCGAACACTGAAGCTTTCTTT	CASSPGRSNTEAFF
TRBV11-2	-	-	TRBJ2-7	TGTGCCAGCAGCTTAATCAGCTACGAGCAGTACTTC	CASSLISYEQYF
TRBV11-3	-	TRBD1	TRBJ2-7	TGTGCCAGCAGCTTAGTAGGGACAGGCAACTACGAGCAGTACTTC	CASSLVGTGNYEQYF
TRBV12-5	-	-	TRBJ2-1	TGTGCTAGTGGCCCCCATCAAGGTGAGCAGTTCTTC	CASGPHQGEQFF
TRBV7-2	few	TRBD2	TRBJ2-7	TGTGCCAGCAGCACAAGCGGGGGGGCCTACGAGCAGTACTTC	CASSTSGGAYEQYF
TRBV7-9	-	-	TRBJ1-4	TGTGCCAGCAGCTTGCCATTTTCTGGGGCTAATGAAAAACTGTTTTTT	CASSLPFSGANEKLFF
TRBV3-1/TRBV3-2	-	TRBD2	TRBJ2-7	TGTGCCAGCAGCCAAGATCGGGTAGCGGGGACCTACGAGCAGTACTTC	CASSQDRVAGTYEQYF
TRBV19	once	-	TRBJ1-5	TGTGCCAGTAGCCGGTTGGCTAGCAATCAGCCCCAGCATTTT	CASSRLASNQPQHF
TRBV5-1	-	-	TRBJ2-4	TGCGCCAGCAGCTTGGAGTATGGCAGAAAAAACATTCAGTACTTC	CASSLEYGRKNIQYF
TRBV11-2	-	-	TRBJ1-1	TGTGCCAGCAGCCCCCCGACGGGGATGAACACTGAAGCTTTCTTT	CASSPPTGMNTEAFF
TRBV5-1	-	TRBD2	TRBJ2-7	TGCGCCAGCAGCTCCGTAGCGGGATCGTCCGAGCAGTACTTC	CASSSVAGSSEQYF
TRBV3-1/TRBV3-2	once	-	TRBJ1-1	TGTGCCAGCAGAGGAACTTCCCAGGGGAACACTGAAGCTTTCTTT	CASRGTSQGNTEAFF
TRBV18	once	TRBD1	TRBJ2-7	TGTGCCAGCTCACCGGACCGGACAGGGCGATACGAGCAGTACTTC	CASSPDRTGRYEQYF
TRBV18	-	-	TRBJ2-1	TGTGCCAGCTCACCAGACAGAAAATACAATGAGCAGTTCTTC	CASSPDRKYNEQFF
TRBV10-3	-	TRBD1	TRBJ1-1	TGTGCCACTAAGACAGGGCAATTCGGCACTGAAGCTTTCTTT	CATKTGQFGTEAFF
TRBV25-1	-	-	TRBJ2-6	TGTGCCAGCTCAGTCTCTGGGGCCAACGTCCTGACTTTC	CASSVSGANVLTF
TRBV3-1/TRBV3-2	few	TRBD2	TRBJ2-7	TGTGCCAGCAGCCAAGCTTGGCTAGCGGGGGACGAGCAGTACTTC	CASSQAWLAGDEQYF
TRBV6-5	-	TRBD1	TRBJ1-5	TGTGCCAGCATTATGACAGGGATAAATCAGCCCCAGCATTTT	CASIMTGINQPQHF
TRBV18	-	-	TRBJ1-4	TGTGCCAGCTCACCTCTACTCCGCATGCATGAAAAACTGTTTTTT	CASSPLLRMHEKLFF
TRBV28	-	-	TRBJ1-3	TGTGCCAGCAGTTTTGGGGCAGGTCAATTCTCTGGAAACACCATATATTTT	CASSFGAGQFSGNTIYF
TRBV19	-	TRBD1	TRBJ2-1	TGTGCCAGTAGTATCGCGACAGGGTACAAGGATGAGCAGTTCTTC	CASSIATGYKDEQFF
TRBV6-6	-	TRBD1	TRBJ1-2	TGTGCCAGCAGCTCTGACAGGGCTCAGGGTGGCTACACCTTC	CASSSDRAQGGYTF
TRBV7-2	-	-	TRBJ1-5	TGTGCCAGCAGCTTAGCGGGACGGGGCAGGGGTAGCAATCAGCCCCAGCATTTT	CASSLAGRGRGSNQPQHF
TRBV27	-	-	TRBJ2-2	TGTGCCAGCCGATTGACACGCTACACCGGGGAGCTGTTTTTT	CASRLTRYTGELFF
TRBV27	-	-	TRBJ2-1	TGTGCCAGCAGCGACGTTTCCTACAATGAGCAGTTCTTC	CASSDVSYNEQFF